The clone carrying this T cell receptor beta chain was counted once. Its antigen is currently unknown. The sample comes from a study of T cell responses to AZD1222 COVID-19 vaccine. General study points: Only a handful of people who got AZD1222 tested seropositive at baseline. Of spike-specific TCRs, nearly half reportedly target regions left unmutated in variants. Researchers report vaccine-associated CD4 TCRs spanning spike, with dominance at 160-218 and 743-854. The donor cohort was predominantly white British with a female majority, and clonal diversity may have been underestimated.

The CDR3 loop spans 14 amino acids. V lost 4 bases and J lost 8; bases outside the gene matches: 6. Germline V gene sequence: CDR1 MNHEY, CDR2 SMNVEV (reference sequence). Here immunoSEQ multiplex PCR was the method, and the copy in TCRdb shows in-frame clones only, minus some. The sample holds some 120,000 clones, under 85% seen once. Sequencing was performed on peripheral blood, taken on day 0 of AZD1222 vaccination. This clonotype originated in an adult in good health. This chain joins TRBV27 and TRBJ2-1; TRBD1 aligns across 9 bases. The CDR3 is CASSSGTGYDEQFF. The CDR3 bases are TGTGCCAGCAGTTCCGGGACAGGGTATGATGAGCAGTTCTTC.